This is a list of T cell receptor beta chains from one sample in a study of blood T cells in healthy people across ages. MiXCR, applied by TCRdb to the 5' RACE reads, yields one record per CDR3 protein. The data hold over a million distinct CDR3 sequences, with approximately 43% observed a single time. The sample comprised blood. These receptors were collected from a woman under 30 in good health. Each CDR3 is given with its conserved first and last residue. Fields, in order: V gene, clone size, J gene, D gene, CDR3 DNA, CDR3 protein. D genes are given only for firm matches. Expanded clones get a size class; other rows say once, few or many, or leave the size out.

V gene: TRBV4-3; clone size: .; J gene: TRBJ2-1; D gene: TRBD1; CDR3 DNA: TGCGCCAGCAGCCAAGATTCGCAGGACAGGATCTATGACAATGAGCAGTTCTTC; CDR3 protein: CASSQDSQDRIYDNEQFF
V gene: TRBV7-2; clone size: .; J gene: TRBJ1-1; D gene: .; CDR3 DNA: TGTGCCAGCAGCTTATGGGGGCCGGGAGCTTTCTTT; CDR3 protein: CASSLWGPGAFF
V gene: TRBV29-1; clone size: few; J gene: TRBJ1-4; D gene: .; CDR3 DNA: TGCAGCGCCGGGACTCTGGGGGAAAAACTGTTTTTT; CDR3 protein: CSAGTLGEKLFF
V gene: TRBV14; clone size: .; J gene: TRBJ2-7; D gene: .; CDR3 DNA: TGTGCCAGCAGCCAAGAAGTCAGCCCCTACGAGCAGTACTTC; CDR3 protein: CASSQEVSPYEQYF
V gene: TRBV7-8; clone size: .; J gene: TRBJ1-2; D gene: TRBD1; CDR3 DNA: TGTGCCAGCAGCATGGGACAGGCCTACACCTTC; CDR3 protein: CASSMGQAYTF
V gene: TRBV7-9; clone size: .; J gene: TRBJ2-3; D gene: TRBD2; CDR3 DNA: TGTGCCAGCAGCCCACGACTAGCGTGGACAGATACGCAGTATTTT; CDR3 protein: CASSPRLAWTDTQYF
V gene: TRBV12-3/TRBV12-4; clone size: few; J gene: TRBJ2-1; D gene: TRBD2; CDR3 DNA: TGTGCCAGCAGTTTAAGGGCTAGCGGGAACAATGAGCAGTTCTTC; CDR3 protein: CASSLRASGNNEQFF
V gene: TRBV7-8; clone size: few; J gene: TRBJ2-3; D gene: .; CDR3 DNA: TGTGCCAGCAGCCACATGGATACGCAGTATTTT; CDR3 protein: CASSHMDTQYF
V gene: TRBV7-3; clone size: .; J gene: TRBJ2-1; D gene: .; CDR3 DNA: TGTGCCAGCAGCTTACGTGGGGGGGCCTCCTACAATGAGCAGTTCTTC; CDR3 protein: CASSLRGGASYNEQFF
V gene: TRBV5-6; clone size: few; J gene: TRBJ2-1; D gene: TRBD2; CDR3 DNA: TGTGCCAGCAGCTTGGAGCGAGCGGGAGATTTTAATGAGCAGTTCTTC; CDR3 protein: CASSLERAGDFNEQFF
V gene: TRBV12-3/TRBV12-4; clone size: .; J gene: TRBJ2-2; D gene: TRBD2; CDR3 DNA: TGTGCCAGCAAACTCGCGGGAGGACACACCGGGGAGCTGTTTTTT; CDR3 protein: CASKLAGGHTGELFF
V gene: TRBV5-1; clone size: few; J gene: TRBJ2-1; D gene: .; CDR3 DNA: TGCGCCAGCAGTACCAGCAACCTCGTTGAGCAGTTCTTC; CDR3 protein: CASSTSNLVEQFF
V gene: TRBV7-9; clone size: few; J gene: TRBJ2-1; D gene: .; CDR3 DNA: TGTGCCAGCAGCTTAGTCCCGGCTAGGGACGATGAGCAGTTCTTC; CDR3 protein: CASSLVPARDDEQFF
V gene: TRBV29-1; clone size: .; J gene: TRBJ2-2; D gene: TRBD1; CDR3 DNA: TGCAGCGGCGGGACAGGGGTTAACGGGGAGCTGTTTTTT; CDR3 protein: CSGGTGVNGELFF
V gene: TRBV11-2; clone size: .; J gene: TRBJ2-7; D gene: .; CDR3 DNA: TGTGCCAGCAGCTCTAGGGGGGCGGGAGCACTATACGAGCAGTACTTC; CDR3 protein: CASSSRGAGALYEQYF
V gene: TRBV20-1; clone size: few; J gene: TRBJ2-3; D gene: .; CDR3 DNA: TGCAGTGCTAGAGACTCGGGAGCGGGCACAGATACGCAGTATTTT; CDR3 protein: CSARDSGAGTDTQYF
V gene: TRBV9; clone size: .; J gene: TRBJ2-7; D gene: .; CDR3 DNA: TGTGCCAGCGCAACTGGGACGACCTACGAGCAGTACTTC; CDR3 protein: CASATGTTYEQYF
V gene: TRBV7-9; clone size: .; J gene: TRBJ2-7; D gene: .; CDR3 DNA: TGTGCCAGCAGCTTAGTGGACCTGGTCCACGAGCAGTACTTC; CDR3 protein: CASSLVDLVHEQYF
V gene: TRBV27; clone size: .; J gene: TRBJ1-1; D gene: .; CDR3 DNA: TGTGCCAGCAGTTTATGGGGGCTGGGGACTGAAGCTTTCTTT; CDR3 protein: CASSLWGLGTEAFF
V gene: TRBV5-1; clone size: .; J gene: TRBJ1-1; D gene: .; CDR3 DNA: TGCGCCAGCAGCTTGCTTGGCAGGGGCTCGAACACTGAAGCTTTCTTT; CDR3 protein: CASSLLGRGSNTEAFF
V gene: TRBV7-9; clone size: .; J gene: TRBJ2-2; D gene: .; CDR3 DNA: TGTGCCAGCAGCATTCGGGACGGCGAGCTGTTTTTT; CDR3 protein: CASSIRDGELFF
V gene: TRBV12-5; clone size: .; J gene: TRBJ2-1; D gene: .; CDR3 DNA: TGTGCTAGTGGTTCCAGGAACAGAAATGAGCAGTTCTTC; CDR3 protein: CASGSRNRNEQFF
V gene: TRBV20-1; clone size: .; J gene: TRBJ2-7; D gene: TRBD1; CDR3 DNA: TGCAGTGCTAGAGCCCCCGTGGCGACAGGGGGCTACGAGCAGTACTTC; CDR3 protein: CSARAPVATGGYEQYF
V gene: TRBV7-9; clone size: .; J gene: TRBJ1-4; D gene: .; CDR3 DNA: TGTTGGCACTGGGGGCGTGGGATTGAAAAACTGTTTTTT; CDR3 protein: CWHWGRGIEKLFF
V gene: TRBV6-6; clone size: .; J gene: TRBJ2-6; D gene: .; CDR3 DNA: TGTGCCAGCAGTTACTCCACGACGTACTCTGGGGCCAACGTCCTGACTTTC; CDR3 protein: CASSYSTTYSGANVLTF
V gene: TRBV29-1; clone size: .; J gene: TRBJ1-1; D gene: .; CDR3 DNA: TGCAGCGTTGAAACGGGGAAGGCAGGCATGAACACTGAAGCTTTCTTT; CDR3 protein: CSVETGKAGMNTEAFF
V gene: TRBV7-2; clone size: .; J gene: TRBJ2-7; D gene: .; CDR3 DNA: TGTACCAGCAGTAGGGAGAGGCAGAGCTCCTACGAGCAGTACTTC; CDR3 protein: CTSSRERQSSYEQYF
V gene: TRBV4-1; clone size: few; J gene: TRBJ1-6; D gene: .; CDR3 DNA: TGCGCCAGCAGCAGAAAGGCAGTCAGGGAAGCTTCACCCCTCCACTTT; CDR3 protein: CASSRKAVREASPLHF
V gene: TRBV27; clone size: .; J gene: TRBJ2-3; D gene: TRBD2; CDR3 DNA: TGTGCCAGCAGTTCCCTAGGGACTAGCGGAAGCACAGATACGCAGTATTTT; CDR3 protein: CASSSLGTSGSTDTQYF